This entry features one T cell receptor beta chain sequence. What it binds is unknown. Primers: 60 Vbeta forward and 13 Jbeta reverse. Sequencing used immunoSEQ multiplex PCR; TCRdb keeps in-frame clones, though not all of them. The data hold more than 110,000 clones, with about 76% observed a single time. These data are taken from a study of cytomegalovirus exposure and HLA in healthy donors. Germline trimming cut 10 bases from V and 6 bases from J; bases unmatched to any gene: 14. The CDR3 loop spans 14 amino acids. In germline, CDR1 is LNHDA, CDR2 SQIVND (reference sequence). General observations from the study: Per published reports, the classifier diagnosed cytomegalovirus status with high specificity and sensitivity. Around 160 TCR beta chains were listed as cytomegalovirus-associated. When the data were analyzed later, several of the most significant clusters appeared to be linked to common viral pathogens.

The TCR comes from a male donor in good health and CMV-seronegative. V usage is TRBV19 and J usage is TRBJ2-7; the match to TRBD2 covers 8 bases. Sequencing was done on a sample of PBMCs. The CDR3 nucleotides read TGTGCCACCCAGTCTAGCGGGTTAAAACGCGAGCAGTACTTC. Translated, it gives CATQSSGLKREQYF.